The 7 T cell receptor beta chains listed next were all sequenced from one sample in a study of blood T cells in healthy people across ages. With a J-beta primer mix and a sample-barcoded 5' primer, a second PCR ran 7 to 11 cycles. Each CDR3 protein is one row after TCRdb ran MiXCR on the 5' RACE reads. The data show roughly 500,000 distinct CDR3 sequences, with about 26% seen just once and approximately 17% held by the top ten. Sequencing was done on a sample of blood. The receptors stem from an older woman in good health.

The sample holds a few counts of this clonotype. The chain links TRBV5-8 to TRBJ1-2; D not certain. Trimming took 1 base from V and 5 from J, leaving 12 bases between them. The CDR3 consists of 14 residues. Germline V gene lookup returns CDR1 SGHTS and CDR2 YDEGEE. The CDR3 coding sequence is TGTGCCAGCAGCTTGCGGGGTGTGGATTATGGCTACACCTTC. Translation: CASSLRGVDYGYTF.

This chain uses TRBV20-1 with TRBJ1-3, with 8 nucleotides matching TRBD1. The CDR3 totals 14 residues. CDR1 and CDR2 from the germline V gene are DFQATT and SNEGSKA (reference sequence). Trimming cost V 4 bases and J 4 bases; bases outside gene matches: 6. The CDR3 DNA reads TGCAGTGCTATTCTACAGGGGGGAGGAAACACCATATATTTT. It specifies CSAILQGGGNTIYF.

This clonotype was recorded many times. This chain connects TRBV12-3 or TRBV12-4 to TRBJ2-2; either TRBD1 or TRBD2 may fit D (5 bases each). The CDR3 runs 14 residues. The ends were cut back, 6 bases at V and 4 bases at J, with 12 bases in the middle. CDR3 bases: TGTGCCAGCAGCTACGGGACCCTCACCGGGGAGCTGTTTTTT. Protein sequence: CASSYGTLTGELFF.

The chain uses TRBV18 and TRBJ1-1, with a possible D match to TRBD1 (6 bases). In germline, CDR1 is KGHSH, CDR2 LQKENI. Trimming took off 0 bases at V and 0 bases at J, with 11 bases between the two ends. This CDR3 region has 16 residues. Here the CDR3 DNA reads TGTGCCAGCTCACCACCAAATGGGGGCATGAACACTGAAGCTTTCTTT. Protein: CASSPPNGGMNTEAFF.

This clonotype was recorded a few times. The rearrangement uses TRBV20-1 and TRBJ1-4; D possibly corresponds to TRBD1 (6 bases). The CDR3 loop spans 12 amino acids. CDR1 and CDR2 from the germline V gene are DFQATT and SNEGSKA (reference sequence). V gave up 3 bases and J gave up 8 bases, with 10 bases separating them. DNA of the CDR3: TGCAGTGCTAGCACAGGGTCGGAAAAACTGTTTTTT. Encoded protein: CSASTGSEKLFF.

CDR3 sequence reads: CASSQAWEGHEQYF. CDR3 coding DNA: TGCGCCAGCAGCCAAGCCTGGGAGGGGCACGAGCAGTACTTC. The V and J genes are TRBV4-3 and TRBJ2-7, with 7 bases fitting TRBD2. The V segment lost 1 base and the J segment 5 bases; nucleotides outside the gene matches: 5. Germline CDR1 reads LGHNA; CDR2 reads YSLEER. The CDR3 consists of 14 residues.

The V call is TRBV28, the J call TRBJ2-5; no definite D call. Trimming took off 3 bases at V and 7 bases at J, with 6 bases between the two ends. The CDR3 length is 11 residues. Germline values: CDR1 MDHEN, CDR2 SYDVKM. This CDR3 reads CASSFRGTQYF. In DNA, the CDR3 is TGTGCCAGCAGTTTTCGCGGGACCCAGTACTTC.